This TCR beta chain was identified during a study of cytomegalovirus exposure and HLA in healthy donors. The PCR contained 60 Vbeta and 13 Jbeta primers. Some clones are missing from TCRdb's copy, which holds only in-frame ones; the method was immunoSEQ multiplex PCR. Here the sample spans 70,000 to 75,000 clones, 72% being singletons. Concerning this clone: Its specificity is unknown.

Overall study results and limits: The likely origin of a cluster of highly shared sequence variants was a sequencing artifact. Cytomegalovirus association was assigned to approximately 180 TCR beta chains.

The CDR3 totals 13 residues. Germline V gives CDR1 SGHTA, CDR2 FQGNSA. Unmatched junction bases numbered 3, after V lost 6 bases and J lost 5 bases. The sequenced material came from PBMCs. This clonotype was obtained from a woman aged 35 to 49 in good health and CMV-seropositive. J is TRBJ2-1 and V is TRBV7-2, with 8 nucleotides matching TRBD2. The CDR3 region has the DNA TGTGCCAGCAGTATTAGCGGGGACAATGAGCAGTTCTTC. This gives the protein CASSISGDNEQFF.